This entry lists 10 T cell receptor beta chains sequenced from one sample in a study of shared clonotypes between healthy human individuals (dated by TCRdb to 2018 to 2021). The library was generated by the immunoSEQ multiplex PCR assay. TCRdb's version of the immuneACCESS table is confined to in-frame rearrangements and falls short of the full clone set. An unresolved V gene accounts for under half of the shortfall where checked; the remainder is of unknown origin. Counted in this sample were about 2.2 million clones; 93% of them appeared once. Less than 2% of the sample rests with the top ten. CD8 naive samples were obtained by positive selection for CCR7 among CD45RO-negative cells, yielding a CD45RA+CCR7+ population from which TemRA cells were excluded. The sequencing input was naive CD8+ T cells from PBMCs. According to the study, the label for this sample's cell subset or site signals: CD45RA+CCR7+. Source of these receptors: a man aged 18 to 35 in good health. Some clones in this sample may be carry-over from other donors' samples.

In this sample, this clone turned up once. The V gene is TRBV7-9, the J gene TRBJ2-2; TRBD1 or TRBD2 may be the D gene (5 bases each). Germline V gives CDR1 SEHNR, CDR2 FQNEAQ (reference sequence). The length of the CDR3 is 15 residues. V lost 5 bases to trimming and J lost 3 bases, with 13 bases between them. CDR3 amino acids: CASSPLGEYTGELFF. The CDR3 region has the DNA TGTGCCAGCAGCCCTTTGGGGGAGTACACCGGGGAGCTGTTTTTT.

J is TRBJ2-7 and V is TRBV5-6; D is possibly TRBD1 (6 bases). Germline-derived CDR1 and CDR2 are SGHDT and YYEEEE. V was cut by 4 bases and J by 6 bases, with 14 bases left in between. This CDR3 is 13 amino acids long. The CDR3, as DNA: TGTGCCAGCAGCACCGGGACATTTGGCGAGCAGTACTTC. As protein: CASSTGTFGEQYF.

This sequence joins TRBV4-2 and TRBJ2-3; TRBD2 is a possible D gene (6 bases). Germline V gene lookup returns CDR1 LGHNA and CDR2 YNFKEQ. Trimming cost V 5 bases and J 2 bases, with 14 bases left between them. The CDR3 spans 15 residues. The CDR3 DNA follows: TGTGCCAGCAGCTCGAGACTAGTGCCCACAGATACGCAGTATTTT. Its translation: CASSSRLVPTDTQYF.

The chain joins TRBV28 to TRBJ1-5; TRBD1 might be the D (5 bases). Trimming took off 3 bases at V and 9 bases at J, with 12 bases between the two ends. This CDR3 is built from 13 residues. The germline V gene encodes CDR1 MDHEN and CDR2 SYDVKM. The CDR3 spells CASSLGRTGPQHF. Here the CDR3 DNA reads TGTGCCAGCAGTTTGGGACGGACCGGGCCCCAGCATTTT.

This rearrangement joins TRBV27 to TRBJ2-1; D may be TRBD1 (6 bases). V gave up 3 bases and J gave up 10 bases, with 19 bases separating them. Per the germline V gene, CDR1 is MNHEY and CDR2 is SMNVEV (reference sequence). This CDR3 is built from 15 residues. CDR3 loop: CASSFRDKKHGEQFF. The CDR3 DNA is TGTGCCAGCAGTTTTAGGGACAAAAAACACGGGGAGCAGTTCTTC.

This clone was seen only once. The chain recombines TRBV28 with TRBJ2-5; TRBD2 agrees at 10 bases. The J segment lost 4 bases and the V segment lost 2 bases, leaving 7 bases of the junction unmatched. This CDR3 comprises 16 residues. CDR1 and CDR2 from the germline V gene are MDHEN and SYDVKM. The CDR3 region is CASSLAVGTSVETQYF. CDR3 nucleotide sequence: TGTGCCAGCAGTTTAGCCGTCGGGACTAGCGTAGAGACCCAGTACTTC.

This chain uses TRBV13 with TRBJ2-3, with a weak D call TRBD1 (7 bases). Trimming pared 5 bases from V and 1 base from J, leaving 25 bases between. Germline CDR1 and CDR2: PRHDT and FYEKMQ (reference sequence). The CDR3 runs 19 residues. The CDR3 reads CASSGDSRPGGIGTDTQYF. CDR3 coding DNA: TGTGCCAGCAGCGGGGACAGTCGGCCCGGGGGAATCGGCACAGATACGCAGTATTTT.

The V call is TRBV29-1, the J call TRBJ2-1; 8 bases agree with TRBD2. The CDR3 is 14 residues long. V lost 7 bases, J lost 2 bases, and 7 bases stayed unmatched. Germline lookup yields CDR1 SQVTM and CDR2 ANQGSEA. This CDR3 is CSAGLADAYNEQFF. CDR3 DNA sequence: TGCAGCGCCGGACTAGCCGATGCCTACAATGAGCAGTTCTTC.

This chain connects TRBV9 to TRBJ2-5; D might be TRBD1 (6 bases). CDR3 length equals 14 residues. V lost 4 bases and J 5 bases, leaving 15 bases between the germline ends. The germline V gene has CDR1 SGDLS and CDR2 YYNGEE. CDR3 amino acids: CASSPRTGLETQYF. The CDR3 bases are TGTGCCAGCAGCCCTCGTACAGGGTTGGAGACCCAGTACTTC.

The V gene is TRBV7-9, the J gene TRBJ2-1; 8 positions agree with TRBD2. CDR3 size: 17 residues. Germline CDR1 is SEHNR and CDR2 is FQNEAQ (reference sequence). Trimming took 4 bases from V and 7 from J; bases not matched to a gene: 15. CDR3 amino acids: CASSSRIKSGGTNEQFF. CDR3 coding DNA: TGTGCCAGCAGCTCTCGGATAAAAAGCGGGGGTACGAATGAGCAGTTCTTC.